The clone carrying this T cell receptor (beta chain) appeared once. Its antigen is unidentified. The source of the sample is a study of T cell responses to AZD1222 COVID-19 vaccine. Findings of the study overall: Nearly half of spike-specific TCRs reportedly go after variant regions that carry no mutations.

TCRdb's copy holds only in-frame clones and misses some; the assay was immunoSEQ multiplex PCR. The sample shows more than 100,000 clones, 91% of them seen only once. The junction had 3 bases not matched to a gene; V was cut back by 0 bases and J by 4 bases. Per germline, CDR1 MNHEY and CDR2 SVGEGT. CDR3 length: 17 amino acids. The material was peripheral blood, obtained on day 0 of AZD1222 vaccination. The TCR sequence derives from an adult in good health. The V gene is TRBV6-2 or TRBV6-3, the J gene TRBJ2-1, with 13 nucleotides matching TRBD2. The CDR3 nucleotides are TGTGCCAGCAGTTACTCGGGGACTAGCGGGATATACAATGAGCAGTTCTTC. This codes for CASSYSGTSGIYNEQFF.